This entry describes one T cell receptor (beta chain). A Seattle source enrolled patients during active infection and followed them longitudinally. The record originates from a study of blood T cell repertoires in COVID-19. Turning to the study itself: Samples came from the United States, Italy and Spain, spanning acute and convalescent COVID-19. PBMCs, B-cell-depleted T cells, or T cells provided the cDNA or gDNA that made up the material.

As processed by the authors: For nucleated cells, counts were estimated from reference gene primer amplification. Using immunoSEQ multiplex PCR, the repertoire was profiled, and TCRdb retains in-frame clones only, with some absent. V, J and clone size were drawn from that table, and D and trimming were deduced from the DNA. The sample records 250,000 to 300,000 clones, 86% being singletons. Germline CDR1 and CDR2: SNHLY and FYNNEI. The CDR3 consists of 12 residues. Trimming left V 7 bases short and J 0 bases short, with 7 bases between. The V and J genes are TRBV2 and TRBJ2-7; maybe TRBD1 (5 bases). The sequence derives from a young woman with COVID-19, enrolled during active disease. The sequencing sample was made of peripheral blood. This chain's CDR3 is CASKDNSYEQYF. CDR3 nucleotide sequence: TGTGCCAGCAAGGACAACTCCTACGAGCAGTACTTC.